This T cell receptor beta chain was obtained from a study of shared clonotypes between healthy human individuals. Germline CDR1 SEHNR, CDR2 FQNEAQ (reference sequence). After removal of 3 bases from V and 1 base from J, the junction contained 2 bases not matched to a gene. The CDR3 spans 15 residues. An assay was performed, and its level was deep. Generated by immunoSEQ multiplex PCR, the TCRdb table keeps only in-frame clones and is missing some. This sample carries about 340,000 clones, less than 85% of them seen once, and the ten largest clones take about 9.4%. Study-level findings and limits: Unshared clonotypes carried lower generation probabilities than those common to all four donors. Memory subsets had estimated richness that was generally smaller than that of naive subsets. Naive CD4 clonotype sharing across a few donors was 5% to 6%.

Points on this clone: The antigen remains undetermined.

The specimen sequenced was memory CD4+ T cells sorted from blood. Subset noted: CD45RA-negative fraction. This chain uses TRBV7-9 with TRBJ2-2, with 7 positions matching TRBD1. This receptor was obtained from a man younger than 45 in good health. For the CDR3, the DNA is TGTGCCAGCAGCTTCCGGACAGGGAACACCGGGGAGCTGTTTTTT. As protein: CASSFRTGNTGELFF. Using reference TRBV7-9 and TRBJ2-2 for the parts outside the CDR3, the full variable domain is DTGVSQNPRHKITKRGQNVTFRCDPISEHNRLYWYRQTLGQGPEFLTYFQNEAQLEKSRLLSDRFSAERPKGSFSTLEIQRTEQGDSAMYLCASSFRTGNTGELFFGEGSRLTVL.